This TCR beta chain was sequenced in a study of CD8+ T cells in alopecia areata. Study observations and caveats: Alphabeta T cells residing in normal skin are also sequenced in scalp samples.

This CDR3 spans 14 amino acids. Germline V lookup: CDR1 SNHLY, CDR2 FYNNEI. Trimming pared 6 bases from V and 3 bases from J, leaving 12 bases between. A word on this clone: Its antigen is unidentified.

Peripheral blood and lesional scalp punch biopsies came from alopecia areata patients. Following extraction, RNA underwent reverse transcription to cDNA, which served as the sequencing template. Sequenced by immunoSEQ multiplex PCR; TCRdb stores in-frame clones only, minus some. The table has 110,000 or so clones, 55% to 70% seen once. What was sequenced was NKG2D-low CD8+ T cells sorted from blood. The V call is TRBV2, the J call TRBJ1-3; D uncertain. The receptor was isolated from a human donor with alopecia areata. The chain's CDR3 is CASRDPDDGNTIYF. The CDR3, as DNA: TGTGCCAGCAGGGACCCGGACGATGGAAACACCATATATTTT.